This passage covers 18 T cell receptor beta chains from one sample sequenced in a study of PD-L1 blockade in urothelial cancer. Assay: immunoSEQ multiplex PCR; the TCRdb copy retains only in-frame clones and omits some. Seen here are tens of thousands of clones, roughly a third observed once, and the top ten hold about 9.8%. Here the sequenced sample was tumor tissue, taken before atezolizumab (anti-PD-L1) treatment. These receptors were obtained from a man in his fifties or sixties with urothelial cancer.

This clone was counted a few times. The chain is built from TRBV6-8 and TRBJ2-7, with 7 bases that match TRBD2. This CDR3 region has 15 residues. Losses at the gene ends were 5 bases for V and 2 bases for J; bases not matched to a gene: 9. Germline assignment: CDR1 MNHGY and CDR2 SAAAGT. CDR3 region: CASSRPAGGTYEQYF. CDR3 bases: TGTGCCAGCAGTCGTCCGGCCGGGGGGACCTACGAGCAGTACTTC.

This clone showed up just once. The chain carries TRBV18 and TRBJ2-7; 10 bases match TRBD1. The germline V gene encodes CDR1 KGHSH and CDR2 LQKENI. The J segment lost 7 bases and the V segment lost 3 bases, leaving 15 bases of the junction unmatched. The CDR3 length is 17 residues. The CDR3 loop reads CASSPRGIEDRGKEQYF. The CDR3 bases are TGTGCCAGCTCACCGAGGGGCATCGAGGACAGGGGGAAGGAGCAGTACTTC.

This sequence joins TRBV28 and TRBJ2-7; TRBD1 aligns across 9 bases. Germline V gene data show CDR1 as MDHEN and CDR2 as SYDVKM. The CDR3 spans 15 residues. J was trimmed by 2 bases and V by 1 base; bases with no gene match: 3. The CDR3 is CASSLYRTGAYEQYF. The CDR3 DNA follows: TGTGCCAGCAGTTTATACCGGACAGGGGCCTACGAGCAGTACTTC.

This clone came up a few times. The gene calls are TRBV19 and TRBJ2-7; D gene unclear. The CDR3 has 13 residues. Per the germline V gene, CDR1 is LNHDA and CDR2 is SQIVND (reference sequence). The germline V and J ends were trimmed by 5 bases and 3 bases, with 11 bases remaining between them. The CDR3 region is CASSGQKGYEQYF. Here the CDR3 DNA reads TGTGCCAGTAGTGGCCAAAAGGGCTACGAGCAGTACTTC.

V and J are TRBV18 and TRBJ1-1; D possibly corresponds to TRBD1 (6 bases). Germline assignment: CDR1 KGHSH and CDR2 LQKENI. V dropped 3 bases and J dropped 11 bases, with 16 bases sitting between them. The CDR3 contains 13 residues. Here the CDR3 DNA reads TGTGCCAGCTCACCGGGGACACTTACTGGTGCTTTCTTT. This encodes CASSPGTLTGAFF.

CDR3 bases: TGTGCCAGCAGTATTACGGCAGGGGGCTATAACACAGATACGCAGTATTTT. It translates to CASSITAGGYNTDTQYF. This rearrangement joins TRBV6-8 to TRBJ2-3, with 8 bases lining up with TRBD1. CDR3 length equals 17 residues. CDR1 is MNHGY, CDR2 SAAAGT, per germline. J was trimmed by 2 bases and V by 5 bases; bases with no gene match: 12.

The chain uses TRBV7-7 and TRBJ2-2; D is uncertain. This CDR3 has 15 residues. Germline V gene lookup returns CDR1 SSHAT and CDR2 FNYEAQ (reference sequence). V lost 5 bases, J lost 0 bases, and 10 bases lay in between. CDR3 region: CASSQDRANTGELFF. Here the CDR3 DNA reads TGTGCCAGCAGCCAAGATCGTGCGAACACCGGGGAGCTGTTTTTT.

Relative to its sample, this clone is medium-sized. The rearrangement joins TRBV30 to TRBJ1-2; D gene uncertain. CDR3 size: 12 residues. From germline, CDR1 is GTSNPN and CDR2 SVGIG (reference sequence). V lost 2 bases and J 8 bases, leaving 12 bases between the germline ends. CDR3 in amino acids: CAWSHTPGGYTF. DNA for the CDR3: TGTGCCTGGAGTCACACCCCGGGGGGCTACACCTTC.

The genes are TRBV2 and TRBJ1-2, with TRBD1 identical over 7 bases. CDR1 is SNHLY and CDR2 is FYNNEI in the germline V gene. The CDR3 sequence is 16 residues long. Trimming cost V 6 bases and J 3 bases; bases outside gene matches: 13. The CDR3 DNA reads as TGTGCCAGCAGCAAGGGGGCGGGGGGCGCTTACTATGGCTACACCTTC. Protein: CASSKGAGGAYYGYTF.

In its sample, this clone was seen a few times. The chain recombines TRBV6-8 with TRBJ2-7, with D possibly matching TRBD1 (6 bases). Germline CDR1 is MNHGY and CDR2 is SAAAGT. The CDR3 length is 16 residues. V was clipped by 2 bases and J by 0 bases, with 14 bases between them. The CDR3 loop is CASSYVQGWSSYEQYF. The CDR3 coding sequence is TGTGCCAGCAGTTACGTCCAGGGGTGGAGCTCCTACGAGCAGTACTTC.

This sequence joins TRBV14 and TRBJ1-1, with a weak D call TRBD1 (5 bases). The germline V and J ends were trimmed by 1 base and 9 bases, with 21 bases remaining between them. Germline CDR1 and CDR2: SGHDN and FVKESK. CDR3 length equals 16 residues. The CDR3 coding sequence is TGTGCCAGCAGCCAAGTGGGCCTAGTGGGGGAGCTTAAAGCTTTCTTT. Its protein product is CASSQVGLVGELKAFF. The whole variable domain, filled in from reference TRBV14 and TRBJ1-1, reads EAGVTQFPSHSVIEKGQTVTLRCDPISGHDNLYWYRRVMGKEIKFLLHFVKESKQDESGMPNNRFLAERTGGTYSTLKVQPAELEDSGVYFCASSQVGLVGELKAFFGQGTRLTVV.

Many counts were recorded for this clone. The chain couples TRBV9 to TRBJ1-1, with 8 bases matching TRBD1. The germline V gene encodes CDR1 SGDLS and CDR2 YYNGEE. The CDR3 totals 15 residues. V dropped 3 bases and J dropped 1; count of bases not matched to a gene: 5. This CDR3 reads CASSAPTGENTEAFF. The CDR3 DNA sequence: TGTGCCAGCAGCGCCCCGACAGGGGAGAACACTGAAGCTTTCTTT.

The genes are TRBV6-8 and TRBJ2-7; 7 bases are a match to TRBD2. The CDR3 contains 15 residues. Germline V gives CDR1 MNHGY, CDR2 SAAAGT. V was clipped by 5 bases and J by 0 bases; unmatched bases: 7. CDR3 DNA: TGTGCCAGCAGTGGGGGGGTACAACTCTCCTACGAGCAGTACTTC. Protein sequence: CASSGGVQLSYEQYF.

This chain uses TRBV6-8 with TRBJ1-3; unclear D gene. V was clipped by 10 bases and J by 0 bases, with 10 bases between them. The CDR3 runs 13 residues. Per germline, CDR1 MNHGY and CDR2 SAAAGT. The CDR3 region has the DNA TGTGCCACCAACCCTGTCTCTGGAAACACCATATATTTT. This codes for CATNPVSGNTIYF.

The rearrangement joins TRBV30 to TRBJ1-2; the D is unclear. The CDR3 has 13 amino acids. Looked up from germline, CDR1 is GTSNPN and CDR2 is SVGIG (reference sequence). The ends were cut back, 4 bases at V and 5 bases at J, with 14 bases in the middle. The CDR3 coding sequence is TGTGCCTGGACCCTACCCGAAGCGTATGGCTACACCTTC. Encoded protein: CAWTLPEAYGYTF.

This clone occurred once. The chain has TRBV28 and TRBJ1-5; D ambiguous. Germline V gene sequence: CDR1 MDHEN, CDR2 SYDVKM. The CDR3 spans 15 residues. The V end lost 3 bases, the J end lost 0 bases, and 9 bases lay between the germline ends. The CDR3 loop is CASSFSQVSNQPQHF. The CDR3 DNA sequence: TGTGCCAGCAGTTTCTCCCAGGTTAGCAATCAGCCCCAGCATTTT.

The rearrangement joins TRBV6-8 to TRBJ1-5; a possible D gene is TRBD1 (5 bases). The CDR3 length is 12 residues. V gave up 7 bases and J gave up 7 bases, with 11 bases separating them. Germline assignment: CDR1 MNHGY and CDR2 SAAAGT. The CDR3 sequence is CASNQGSQPQHF. In DNA, the CDR3 is TGTGCCAGCAATCAGGGATCCCAGCCCCAGCATTTT.

The rearrangement uses TRBV28 and TRBJ2-3; possibly TRBD2 for D (7 bases). The V gene's germline CDR1 is MDHEN and CDR2 SYDVKM. This CDR3 contains 14 residues. V was shortened by 10 bases and J by 1 base, with 15 bases between the two germline ends. CDR3 loop: CATGGGGRTDTQYF. CDR3 DNA: TGTGCCACAGGAGGGGGGGGACGCACAGATACGCAGTATTTT.